This T cell receptor (beta chain) came from a study of CD8 T cells in Susac syndrome. Trimming stripped 0 bases from V and 0 bases from J, with 11 bases between. This CDR3 contains 16 residues. Germline V gene sequence: CDR1 LGHDT, CDR2 YNNKEL (reference sequence). RNA was extracted with the RNeasy kit, and a quantity of roughly 0.5 to 1 ug was reverse transcribed using random hexamers. MiXCR was run by TCRdb on the immunoSEQ multiplex PCR reads, yielding one entry per CDR3 protein. The table includes 150,000 to 250,000 distinct CDR3 sequences, about 95% detected once. The sequence derives from a human donor with multiple sclerosis. The rearrangement joins TRBV3-1 to TRBJ1-1; D might be TRBD1 (5 bases). The sample comprised CD4+ T cells from PBMCs. As DNA, the CDR3 is TGTGCCAGCAGCCAAGAGCGAGGGACCATGAACACTGAAGCTTTCTTT. It specifies CASSQERGTMNTEAFF.